This T cell receptor (beta chain) derives from a study of read filtering for tumor transcriptome and immune sequencing. Study overall: Among patients, roughly 17 were male and some 15 female, aged about 40 to 90 (mean about 66).

From approximately 430 ng of RNA, a library with molecular barcoded alpha/delta and beta/gamma adaptors was made. TCRdb reprocessed the reads via MiXCR and lists one record per CDR3 protein. Of roughly 59,000 distinct CDR3 sequences listed, roughly a fifth were seen once; the top ten hold roughly a tenth. CDR1 is MGHRA and CDR2 is YSYEKL in the germline V gene. Trimming cost V 0 bases and J 1 base, with 9 bases left between them. This CDR3 has 15 residues. This clonotype was detected only a few times. The chain has TRBV4-1 and TRBJ1-2; the D gene is possibly TRBD1 (5 bases). The TCR sequence derives from a donor aged 40 or over with multiple myeloma. The sample taken for sequencing was a population of CD138-negative cells sorted from bone marrow. As DNA, the CDR3 is TGCGCCAGCAGCCAAGACTGGGGGATTAACTATGGCTACACCTTC. Translation gives CASSQDWGINYGYTF.